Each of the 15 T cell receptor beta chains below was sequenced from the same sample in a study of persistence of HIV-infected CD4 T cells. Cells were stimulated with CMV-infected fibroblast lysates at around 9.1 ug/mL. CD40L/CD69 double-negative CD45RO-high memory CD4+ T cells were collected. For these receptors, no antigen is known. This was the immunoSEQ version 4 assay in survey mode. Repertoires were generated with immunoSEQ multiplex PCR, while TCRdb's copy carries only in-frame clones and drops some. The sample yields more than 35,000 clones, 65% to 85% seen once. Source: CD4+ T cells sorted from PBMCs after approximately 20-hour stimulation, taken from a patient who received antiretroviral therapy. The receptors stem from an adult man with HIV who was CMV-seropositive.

The DNA for the CDR3 is TGTGCCAGTAGTATAGACAACAGGGCGTATGGCTACACCTTC. The encoded protein is CASSIDNRAYGYTF. The chain combines TRBV19 with TRBJ1-2; TRBD1 might be the D (6 bases). V gave up 0 bases and J gave up 5 bases, with 10 bases separating them. The length of the CDR3 is 14 residues. The germline V gene encodes CDR1 LNHDA and CDR2 SQIVND (reference sequence). Filled out from reference TRBV19 and TRBJ1-2, the complete variable domain reads DGGITQSPKYLFRKEGQNVTLSCEQNLNHDAMYWYRQDPGQGLRLIYYSQIVNDFQKGDIAEGYSVSREKKESFPLTVTSAQKNPTAFYLCASSIDNRAYGYTFGSGTRLTVV.

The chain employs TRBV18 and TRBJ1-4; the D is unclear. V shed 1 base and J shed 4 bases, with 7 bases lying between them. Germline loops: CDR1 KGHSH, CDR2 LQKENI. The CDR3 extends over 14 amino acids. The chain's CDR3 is CASSPQAFNEKLFF. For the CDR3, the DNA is TGTGCCAGCTCACCACAGGCGTTTAATGAAAAACTGTTTTTT.

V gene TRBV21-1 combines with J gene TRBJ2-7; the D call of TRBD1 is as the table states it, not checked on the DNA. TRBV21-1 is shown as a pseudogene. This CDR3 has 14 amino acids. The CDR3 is CASSKRTGWDEQYF. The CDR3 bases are TGTGCCAGCAGCAAAAGGACAGGGTGGGACGAGCAGTACTTC.

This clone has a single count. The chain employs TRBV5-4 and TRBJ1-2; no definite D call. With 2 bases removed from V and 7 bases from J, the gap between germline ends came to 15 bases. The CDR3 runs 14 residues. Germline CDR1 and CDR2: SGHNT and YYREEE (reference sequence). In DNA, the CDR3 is TGTGCCAGCAGCTTCGGCAGCCAGATGGGTGGCTACACCTTC. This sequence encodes CASSFGSQMGGYTF.

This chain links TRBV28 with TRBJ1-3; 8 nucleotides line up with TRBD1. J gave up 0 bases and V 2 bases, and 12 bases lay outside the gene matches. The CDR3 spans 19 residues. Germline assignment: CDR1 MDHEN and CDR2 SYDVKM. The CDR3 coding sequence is TGTGCCAGCAGTTTAGTAATTTCGGGACAGGAGTTCTCTGGAAACACCATATATTTT. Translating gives CASSLVISGQEFSGNTIYF.

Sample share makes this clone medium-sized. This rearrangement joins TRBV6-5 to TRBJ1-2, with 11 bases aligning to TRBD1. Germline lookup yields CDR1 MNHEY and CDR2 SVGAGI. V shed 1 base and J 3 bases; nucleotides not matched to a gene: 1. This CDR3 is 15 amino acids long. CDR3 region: CASSYWDRGDYGYTF. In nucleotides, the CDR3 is TGTGCCAGCAGTTACTGGGACAGGGGGGACTATGGCTACACCTTC.

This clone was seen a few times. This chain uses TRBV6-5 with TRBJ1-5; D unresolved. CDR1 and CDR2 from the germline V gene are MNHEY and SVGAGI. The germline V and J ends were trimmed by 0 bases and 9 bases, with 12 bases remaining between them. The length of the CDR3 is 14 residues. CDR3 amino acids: CASSYSVQVRPQHF. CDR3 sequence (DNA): TGTGCCAGCAGTTACTCGGTCCAGGTACGGCCCCAGCATTTT.

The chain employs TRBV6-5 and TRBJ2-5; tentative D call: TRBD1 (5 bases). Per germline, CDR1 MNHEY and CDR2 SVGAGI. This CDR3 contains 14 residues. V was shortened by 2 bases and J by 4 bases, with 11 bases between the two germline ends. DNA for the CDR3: TGTGCCAGCAGTTACAGGGGTTGGGGAGAGACCCAGTACTTC. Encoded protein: CASSYRGWGETQYF.

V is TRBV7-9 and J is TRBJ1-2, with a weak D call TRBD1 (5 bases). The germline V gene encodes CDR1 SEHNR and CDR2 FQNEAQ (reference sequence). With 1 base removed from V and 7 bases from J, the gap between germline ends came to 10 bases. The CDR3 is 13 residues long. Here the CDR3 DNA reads TGTGCCAGCAGCTTAGAGTCGGGGGGTGGCTACACCTTC. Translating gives CASSLESGGGYTF.

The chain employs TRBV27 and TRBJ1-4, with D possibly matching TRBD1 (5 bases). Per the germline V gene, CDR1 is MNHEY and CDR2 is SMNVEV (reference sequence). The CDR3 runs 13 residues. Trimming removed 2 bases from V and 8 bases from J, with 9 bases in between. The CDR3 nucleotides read TGTGCCAGCAGTTTAAACAGGCGGGAAAAACTGTTTTTT. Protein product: CASSLNRREKLFF.

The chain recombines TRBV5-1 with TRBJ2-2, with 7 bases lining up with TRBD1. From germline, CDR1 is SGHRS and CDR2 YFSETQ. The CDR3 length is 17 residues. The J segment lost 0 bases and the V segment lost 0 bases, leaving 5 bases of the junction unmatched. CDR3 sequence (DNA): TGCGCCAGCAGCTTGGCCCCGACAGGGACGAACACCGGGGAGCTGTTTTTT. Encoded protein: CASSLAPTGTNTGELFF.

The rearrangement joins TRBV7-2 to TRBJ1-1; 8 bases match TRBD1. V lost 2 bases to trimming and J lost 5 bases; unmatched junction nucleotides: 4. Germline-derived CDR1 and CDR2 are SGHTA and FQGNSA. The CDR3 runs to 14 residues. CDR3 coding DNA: TGTGCCAGCAGCTTACAGGGGGCGAGAACTGAAGCTTTCTTT. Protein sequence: CASSLQGARTEAFF. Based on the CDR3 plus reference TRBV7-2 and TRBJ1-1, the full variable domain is GAGVSQSPSNKVTEKGKDVELRCDPISGHTALYWYRQSLGQGLEFLIYFQGNSAPDKSGLPSDRFSAERTGGSVSTLTIQRTQQEDSAVYLCASSLQGARTEAFFGQGTRLTVV.

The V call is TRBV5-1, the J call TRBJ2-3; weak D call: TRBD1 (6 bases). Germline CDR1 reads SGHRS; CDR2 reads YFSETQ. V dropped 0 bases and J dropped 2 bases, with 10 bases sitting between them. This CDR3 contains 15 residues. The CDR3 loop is CASSLGHRDTDTQYF. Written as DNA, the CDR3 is TGCGCCAGCAGCTTGGGGCACAGGGACACAGATACGCAGTATTTT.

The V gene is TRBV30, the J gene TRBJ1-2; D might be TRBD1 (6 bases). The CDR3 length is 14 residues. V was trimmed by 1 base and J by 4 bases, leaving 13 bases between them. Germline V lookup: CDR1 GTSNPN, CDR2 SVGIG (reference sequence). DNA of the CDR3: TGTGCCTGGAGTGACTTGGGACACCCCTATGGCTACACCTTC. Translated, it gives CAWSDLGHPYGYTF.

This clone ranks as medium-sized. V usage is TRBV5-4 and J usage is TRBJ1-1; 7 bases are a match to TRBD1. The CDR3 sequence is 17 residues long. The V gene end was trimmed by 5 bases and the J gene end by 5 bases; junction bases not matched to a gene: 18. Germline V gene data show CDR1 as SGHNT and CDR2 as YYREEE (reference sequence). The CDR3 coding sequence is TGTGCCAGCAGTCTCCTAGACAGGGCCTCGGAAGTTACTGAAGCTTTCTTT. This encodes CASSLLDRASEVTEAFF.